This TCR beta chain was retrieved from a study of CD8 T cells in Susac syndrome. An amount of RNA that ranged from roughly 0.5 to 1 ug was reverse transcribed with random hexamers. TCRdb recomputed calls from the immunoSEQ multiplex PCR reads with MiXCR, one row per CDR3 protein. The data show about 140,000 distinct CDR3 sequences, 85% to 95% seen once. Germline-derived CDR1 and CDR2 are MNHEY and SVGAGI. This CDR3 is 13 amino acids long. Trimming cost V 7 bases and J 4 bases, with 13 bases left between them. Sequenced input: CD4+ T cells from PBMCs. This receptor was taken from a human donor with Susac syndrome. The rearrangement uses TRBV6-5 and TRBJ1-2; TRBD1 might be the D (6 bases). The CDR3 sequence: CASIQGSSYGYTF. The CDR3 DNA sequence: TGTGCCAGCATCCAGGGGAGTAGCTATGGCTACACCTTC.